The subject of this entry is one T cell receptor beta chain. Its antigen is as yet unknown. Clones were sequenced by immunoSEQ multiplex PCR, and TCRdb holds only the in-frame ones, with some missing. The data contain fewer than 85,000 clones, 84% of them singletons. The data are from a study of graft-versus-host responses after intestinal transplantation. Study-level information: Once they had received anti-thymocyte globulin induction, all recipients took tacrolimus and steroids for around 3 years.

Study-level findings and limits: Clonal ratios of graft-versus-host to host-versus-graft in allografts were high for patients exhibiting graft-donor T cell macrochimerism. GvH clones occurred in recipient marrow; some first appeared in ileum or blood.

The CDR3 length is 14 residues. Unmatched junction bases numbered 9, after V lost 8 bases and J lost 3 bases. Germline V lookup: CDR1 SNHLY, CDR2 FYNNEI. This receptor was taken from a human donor who was the organ donor for an intestinal transplant. The sample in question was unstimulated CD4+ T cells sorted from spleen or lymph node cells, obtained before transplant. The chain employs TRBV2 and TRBJ2-7; TRBD1 matches 8 bases. CDR3 sequence (DNA): TGTGCCAGCGCCGGACAGGGATTTCGCTACGAGCAGTACGTC. Translating gives CASAGQGFRYEQYV.